This T cell receptor beta chain was sequenced in a study of blood T cell repertoires in COVID-19. In the original processing: It was from reference gene primer amplification that nucleated cell counts were estimated. Sequencing used immunoSEQ multiplex PCR; TCRdb keeps in-frame clones, though not all of them. V and J calls and clone size come straight from that table; D and trimming were deduced from the DNA. This sample has about 140,000 clones; over 75% occur once, and the top ten carry roughly 1.9%. Trimming cost V 5 bases and J 7 bases; bases outside gene matches: 9. The CDR3 runs 15 residues. CDR1 and CDR2 from the germline V gene are MNHEY and SMNVEV (reference sequence). This clone was detected only once.

This sequence joins TRBV27 and TRBJ2-1, with 9 bases aligning to TRBD2. The sample taken for sequencing was peripheral blood. The clonotype was recovered from a man in his 70s with acute or convalescent COVID-19. CDR3 region: CASSTLAGAFNEQFF. The CDR3 bases are TGTGCCAGCAGTACCTTAGCGGGAGCCTTTAATGAGCAGTTCTTC.